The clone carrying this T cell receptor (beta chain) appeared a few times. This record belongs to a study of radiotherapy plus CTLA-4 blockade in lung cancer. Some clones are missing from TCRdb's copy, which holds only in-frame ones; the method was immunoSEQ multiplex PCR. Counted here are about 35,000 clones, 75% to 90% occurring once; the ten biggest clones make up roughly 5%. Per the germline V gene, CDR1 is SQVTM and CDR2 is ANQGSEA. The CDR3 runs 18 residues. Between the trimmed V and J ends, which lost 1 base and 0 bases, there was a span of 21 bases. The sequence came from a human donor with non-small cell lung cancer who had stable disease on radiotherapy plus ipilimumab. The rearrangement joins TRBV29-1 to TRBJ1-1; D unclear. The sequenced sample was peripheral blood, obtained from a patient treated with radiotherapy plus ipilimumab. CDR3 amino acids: CSVEGVPDWSPLNTEAFF. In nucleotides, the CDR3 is TGCAGCGTTGAAGGAGTGCCGGACTGGAGCCCTTTGAACACTGAAGCTTTCTTT. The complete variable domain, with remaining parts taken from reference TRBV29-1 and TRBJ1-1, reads SAVISQKPSRDICQRGTSLTIQCQVDSQVTMMFWYRQQPGQSLTLIATANQGSEATYESGFVIDKFPISRPNLTFSTLTVSNMSPEDSSIYLCSVEGVPDWSPLNTEAFFGQGTRLTVV.